The rows below give T cell receptor beta chains drawn from one sample of a study of blood T cell repertoires in COVID-19. The protocol was immunoSEQ multiplex PCR, while the TCRdb copy is restricted to in-frame clones and leaves out a portion. The data hold 35,000 to 50,000 clones, with roughly 85% observed a single time. The sequenced sample was peripheral blood. These receptors were taken from a human donor in a cohort sampled during active COVID-19. Both conserved end residues are part of each CDR3. Each record gives: D gene, V gene, J gene, clone size, CDR3 length, CDR3 protein, CDR3 DNA. A D gene is named only where the DNA matches it firmly. Some rows mark clone size as missing; the rest say once, few, many or name a class of expanded clone.

TRBD2	TRBV2	TRBJ2-7	NA	15	CASSLGGERTYEQYF	TGTGCCAGCAGCCTGGGGGGGGAGCGGACCTACGAGCAGTACTTC
NA	TRBV19	TRBJ2-1	NA	16	CASSIGRGLSYNEQFF	TGTGCCAGTAGTATAGGTAGGGGACTGTCCTACAATGAGCAGTTCTTC
NA	TRBV5-1	TRBJ1-5	NA	14	CASSLDSPNQPQHF	TGCGCCAGCAGCTTGGACAGCCCCAATCAGCCCCAGCATTTT
NA	TRBV7-2	TRBJ2-5	NA	13	CASSSLEAGTQYF	TGTGCCAGCAGCTCCCTAGAGGCGGGGACCCAGTACTTC
NA	TRBV9	TRBJ2-3	NA	14	CASTRGTSTDTQYF	TGTGCCAGCACCAGGGGAACGAGCACAGATACGCAGTATTTT
TRBD1	TRBV13	TRBJ1-2	NA	14	CASSWGQATYGYTF	TGTGCCAGCAGCTGGGGACAGGCCACCTATGGCTACACCTTC
NA	TRBV10-3	TRBJ1-5	NA	14	CATGPSRADQPQHF	TGTGCCACAGGACCCAGCAGGGCCGATCAGCCCCAGCATTTT
TRBD1	TRBV3-1/TRBV3-2	TRBJ2-6	NA	16	CASSQLTGAGANVLTF	TGTGCCAGCAGCCAACTTACAGGGGCTGGGGCCAACGTCCTGACTTTC
TRBD1	TRBV6-5	TRBJ1-2	NA	12	CASRDRAYGYTF	TGTGCCAGCAGGGACAGGGCATATGGCTACACCTTC
NA	TRBV5-1	TRBJ2-1	once	17	CASSAGGWRRGYNEQFF	TGCGCCAGCAGCGCAGGGGGGTGGCGGCGGGGCTACAATGAGCAGTTCTTC
TRBD1	TRBV27	TRBJ2-2	NA	15	CASTAYTQGVGELFF	TGTGCCAGCACCGCCTACACACAGGGGGTCGGGGAGCTGTTTTTT
NA	TRBV27	TRBJ2-1	NA	14	CASSPRRTYNEQFF	TGTGCCAGCAGCCCCCGGCGGACCTACAATGAGCAGTTCTTC
NA	TRBV5-5	TRBJ2-7	NA	14	CASSRGGQPYEQYF	TGTGCCAGCAGCCGGGGGGGACAGCCCTACGAGCAGTACTTC
NA	TRBV4-1	TRBJ1-2	few	16	CASSQEWRMGAWGYTF	TGCGCCAGCAGCCAAGAATGGCGTATGGGGGCCTGGGGCTACACCTTC
NA	TRBV6-5	TRBJ2-4	NA	16	CASSYSKALAKNIQYF	TGTGCCAGCAGTTACTCGAAAGCCCTAGCCAAAAACATTCAGTACTTC
TRBD1	TRBV7-6	TRBJ2-3	NA	15	CASSPAGQGTDTQYF	TGTGCCAGCAGTCCCGCGGGACAGGGCACAGATACGCAGTATTTT
NA	TRBV7-8	TRBJ2-5	NA	17	CASSFAARRGKKETQYF	TGTGCCAGCAGCTTTGCAGCCAGACGGGGGAAAAAAGAGACCCAGTACTTC
NA	TRBV14	TRBJ2-3	NA	13	CASSPIRGDTQYF	TGTGCCAGCAGCCCTATTCGAGGAGATACGCAGTATTTT
NA	TRBV7-8	TRBJ1-3	once	14	CASRRGGTGNTIYF	TGTGCCAGCAGGCGGGGGGGGACCGGAAACACCATATATTTT
TRBD1	TRBV11-2	TRBJ2-4	NA	15	CASRSPGTGGNIQYF	TGTGCCAGCAGGTCTCCCGGGACAGGAGGAAACATTCAGTACTTC
TRBD1	TRBV7-8	TRBJ2-3	NA	16	CASSSWRQGATDTQYF	TGTGCCAGCAGCTCATGGAGGCAGGGGGCCACAGATACGCAGTATTTT
NA	TRBV6-5	TRBJ1-2	NA	15	CASRPGLSGGYGYTF	TGTGCCAGCAGGCCGGGACTTTCGGGGGGCTATGGCTACACCTTC
NA	TRBV5-1	TRBJ1-4	few	15	CASPALVATNEKLFF	TGCGCCAGCCCTGCCCTAGTTGCAACTAATGAAAAACTGTTTTTT
TRBD1	TRBV6-2/TRBV6-3	TRBJ2-7	once	15	CASSYGRQGVGEQYF	TGTGCCAGCAGTTACGGAAGACAGGGGGTAGGCGAGCAGTACTTC
NA	TRBV7-9	TRBJ1-6	NA	13	CASSPTGPSPLHF	TGTGCCAGCAGCCCAACAGGTCCTTCACCCCTCCACTTT
NA	TRBV15	TRBJ1-5	NA	15	CATSRTWSENQPQHF	TGTGCCACCAGCAGAACGTGGAGCGAGAATCAGCCCCAGCATTTT
NA	TRBV4-1	TRBJ1-6	NA	18	CASSQIFPGGSDNSPLHF	TGCGCCAGCAGCCAGATCTTTCCGGGGGGATCGGATAATTCACCCCTCCACTTT
NA	TRBV4-1	TRBJ1-5	NA	18	CASSQGVGQTYSNQPQHF	TGCGCCAGCAGCCAAGGGGTGGGACAAACATATAGCAATCAGCCCCAGCATTTT
NA	TRBV5-4	TRBJ2-5	NA	15	CASSHERTDEETQYF	TGTGCCAGCAGCCACGAACGGACAGACGAAGAGACCCAGTACTTC
NA	TRBV7-8	TRBJ1-5	NA	14	CASSPENSNQPQHF	TGTGCCAGCAGCCCGGAGAATAGCAATCAGCCCCAGCATTTT
NA	TRBV27	TRBJ2-5	NA	15	CASSPTKLAKETQYF	TGTGCCAGCAGTCCAACAAAACTAGCAAAAGAGACCCAGTACTTC
NA	TRBV6-1	TRBJ1-2	NA	12	CASSDLRVGYTF	TGTGCCAGCAGTGATCTGAGGGTTGGCTACACCTTC
NA	TRBV2	TRBJ2-1	NA	12	CASSRGYNEQFF	TGTGCCAGCAGTCGGGGTTACAATGAGCAGTTCTTC
NA	TRBV13	TRBJ2-3	once	14	CASSSSSLGDTQYF	TGTGCCAGCAGCTCGAGTTCCCTCGGAGATACGCAGTATTTT
TRBD1	TRBV7-6	TRBJ1-1	NA	16	CASSSSRGTGNTEAFF	TGTGCCAGCAGCTCCTCGAGGGGGACAGGCAACACTGAAGCTTTCTTT
TRBD1	TRBV6-1	TRBJ1-1	NA	12	CASSDGQGGAFF	TGTGCCAGCAGTGACGGACAGGGAGGAGCTTTCTTT
TRBD2	TRBV9	TRBJ2-2	once	16	CASSVASGGWAGELFF	TGTGCCAGCAGCGTTGCTAGCGGGGGTTGGGCCGGGGAGCTGTTTTTT
TRBD2	TRBV5-1	TRBJ2-3	NA	15	CASSPSGGSTDTQYF	TGCGCCAGCAGCCCAAGCGGGGGGTCGACAGATACGCAGTATTTT
NA	TRBV6-4	TRBJ2-5	NA	13	CASSDSLGGTQYF	TGTGCCAGCAGTGACTCCCTCGGGGGGACCCAGTACTTC
NA	TRBV6-6	TRBJ2-5	NA	14	CASSPTGGEQTQYF	TGTGCCAGCAGCCCAACAGGGGGGGAACAGACCCAGTACTTC
TRBD1	TRBV6-5	TRBJ1-2	NA	13	CASSQGQSYGYTF	TGTGCCAGCAGCCAGGGACAGTCTTATGGCTACACCTTC
NA	TRBV10-1	TRBJ1-4	few	17	CASSKFGSHLSNEKLFF	TGCGCCAGCAGTAAATTCGGGTCCCACCTTTCTAATGAAAAACTGTTTTTT
NA	TRBV6-5	TRBJ1-5	NA	14	CASNPDYSNQPQHF	TGTGCCAGCAACCCAGACTATAGCAATCAGCCCCAGCATTTT
TRBD2	TRBV7-8	TRBJ2-7	NA	16	CASSRGEAGIGDEQYF	TGTGCCAGCAGCCGCGGGGAAGCGGGGATAGGTGACGAGCAGTACTTC
NA	TRBV9	TRBJ2-5	NA	15	CASSVGPARVETQYF	TGTGCCAGCAGCGTAGGTCCGGCGCGGGTAGAGACCCAGTACTTC
TRBD2	TRBV7-3	TRBJ2-3	NA	16	CASGSAGGRWTDTQYF	TGTGCTAGCGGGTCTGCGGGGGGGCGTTGGACAGATACGCAGTATTTT
TRBD2	TRBV5-8	TRBJ2-5	NA	13	CASKLAGGETQYF	TGTGCCAGCAAACTAGCGGGGGGTGAGACCCAGTACTTC
TRBD1	TRBV19	TRBJ2-5	few	15	CASSNSWGQQETQYF	TGTGCCAGTAGTAATTCCTGGGGACAGCAAGAGACCCAGTACTTC
TRBD1	TRBV6-6	TRBJ1-2	NA	12	CASRQGPAGYTF	TGTGCCAGCCGACAGGGGCCGGCTGGCTACACCTTC